These T cell receptor beta chains were read from a single sample in a study of T cell changes during pregnancy in multiple sclerosis. Generated by immunoSEQ multiplex PCR, the TCRdb table keeps only in-frame clones and is missing some. The sample has tens of thousands of clones, more than 75% seen once. Sample: CD8+ T cells from peripheral blood mononuclear cells, taken after pregnancy. Receptors were obtained from a female donor with multiple sclerosis, enrolled in a pregnancy study. The CDR3 runs from the conserved cysteine through the conserved F or W. Each record gives: J gene, V gene, clone size, D gene, CDR3 protein, CDR3 DNA. D genes are given only for firm matches. Clone size is shown for a subset of rows, as once, few, many or a class of expanded clone.

J gene: TRBJ1-6
V gene: TRBV5-1
clone size: few
D gene: TRBD1
CDR3 protein: CASSFDRGNNSPLHF
CDR3 DNA: TGCGCCAGCAGCTTCGACAGGGGGAACAATTCACCCCTCCACTTT

J gene: TRBJ1-4
V gene: TRBV19
clone size: .
D gene: .
CDR3 protein: CASRLMTLRGEKLFF
CDR3 DNA: TGTGCCAGTAGGTTGATGACGCTCAGGGGTGAAAAACTGTTTTTT

J gene: TRBJ2-7
V gene: TRBV9
clone size: .
D gene: .
CDR3 protein: CASSPTGFPYEQYF
CDR3 DNA: TGTGCCAGCAGCCCCACGGGATTTCCTTACGAGCAGTACTTC

J gene: TRBJ2-1
V gene: TRBV13
clone size: .
D gene: .
CDR3 protein: CASRQAAYYNEQFF
CDR3 DNA: TGTGCCAGCAGGCAAGCGGCCTACTACAATGAGCAGTTCTTC

J gene: TRBJ2-3
V gene: TRBV19
clone size: .
D gene: .
CDR3 protein: CASSMREALPGDTQYF
CDR3 DNA: TGTGCCAGTAGTATGAGGGAAGCGCTCCCTGGAGATACGCAGTATTTT

J gene: TRBJ1-2
V gene: TRBV5-1
clone size: .
D gene: .
CDR3 protein: CASSMDGGAYGYTF
CDR3 DNA: TGCGCCAGCAGCATGGATGGGGGGGCGTATGGCTACACCTTC

J gene: TRBJ2-6
V gene: TRBV4-3
clone size: .
D gene: .
CDR3 protein: CASSQGTGFGANVLTF
CDR3 DNA: TGCGCCAGCAGCCAAGGCACAGGGTTTGGGGCCAACGTCCTGACTTTC

J gene: TRBJ1-5
V gene: TRBV6-1
clone size: few
D gene: .
CDR3 protein: CASSSRGFGNQPQHF
CDR3 DNA: TGTGCCAGCAGTTCCCGGGGGTTCGGCAATCAGCCCCAGCATTTT

J gene: TRBJ2-3
V gene: TRBV18
clone size: .
D gene: .
CDR3 protein: CASSPNQGVTDTQYF
CDR3 DNA: TGTGCCAGCTCACCGAACCAAGGGGTCACAGATACGCAGTATTTT

J gene: TRBJ2-2
V gene: TRBV28
clone size: .
D gene: .
CDR3 protein: CASSLDSGELFF
CDR3 DNA: TGTGCCAGCAGTTTAGATAGCGGGGAGCTGTTTTTT

J gene: TRBJ2-3
V gene: TRBV4-1
clone size: once
D gene: .
CDR3 protein: CASSQGWGFGQDTQYF
CDR3 DNA: TGCGCCAGCAGCCAAGGTTGGGGCTTTGGACAAGATACGCAGTATTTT

J gene: TRBJ1-1
V gene: TRBV11-2
clone size: .
D gene: .
CDR3 protein: CASSFSMDSMNTEAFF
CDR3 DNA: TGTGCCAGCAGCTTTTCAATGGACAGTATGAACACTGAAGCTTTCTTT

J gene: TRBJ1-1
V gene: TRBV19
clone size: .
D gene: .
CDR3 protein: CASSIYFGGTEAFF
CDR3 DNA: TGTGCCAGTAGTATATATTTCGGAGGGACTGAAGCTTTCTTT

J gene: TRBJ2-7
V gene: TRBV4-3
clone size: .
D gene: TRBD2
CDR3 protein: CASSQSASGVYEQYF
CDR3 DNA: TGCGCCAGCAGCCAATCGGCTAGCGGGGTCTACGAGCAGTACTTC

J gene: TRBJ2-4
V gene: TRBV19
clone size: .
D gene: .
CDR3 protein: CASKPEGEYIQYF
CDR3 DNA: TGTGCCAGTAAGCCCGAGGGAGAGTACATTCAGTACTTC

J gene: TRBJ2-1
V gene: TRBV7-9
clone size: .
D gene: TRBD2
CDR3 protein: CASSPTGLAGGISYNEQFF
CDR3 DNA: TGTGCCAGCAGCCCCACGGGACTAGCGGGAGGGATCTCCTACAATGAGCAGTTCTTC

J gene: TRBJ1-1
V gene: TRBV5-5
clone size: few
D gene: .
CDR3 protein: CASSDQYTEAFF
CDR3 DNA: TGTGCCAGCAGTGATCAGTACACTGAAGCTTTCTTT

J gene: TRBJ2-2
V gene: TRBV7-8
clone size: .
D gene: TRBD2
CDR3 protein: CASSSGGAAGELFF
CDR3 DNA: TGTGCCAGCAGCTCCGGGGGGGCCGCTGGGGAGCTGTTTTTT

J gene: TRBJ1-2
V gene: TRBV6-1
clone size: .
D gene: .
CDR3 protein: CASSEEGMGGYGYTF
CDR3 DNA: TGTGCCAGCAGTGAAGAGGGGATGGGGGGTTATGGCTACACCTTC

J gene: TRBJ1-2
V gene: TRBV4-3
clone size: .
D gene: .
CDR3 protein: CASSQEGGTLGNYGYTF
CDR3 DNA: TGCGCCAGCAGCCAAGAAGGCGGGACCCTGGGAAACTATGGCTACACCTTC

J gene: TRBJ2-3
V gene: TRBV13
clone size: .
D gene: TRBD2
CDR3 protein: CASSLLRGVTDTQYF
CDR3 DNA: TGTGCCAGCAGCTTGTTACGGGGGGTCACAGATACGCAGTATTTT

J gene: TRBJ1-2
V gene: TRBV6-1
clone size: .
D gene: TRBD1
CDR3 protein: CASSEPGTGAGYTF
CDR3 DNA: TGTGCCAGCAGTGAACCCGGGACAGGGGCTGGCTACACCTTC

J gene: TRBJ1-1
V gene: TRBV9
clone size: .
D gene: .
CDR3 protein: CASSSRDSPLGLNTEAFF
CDR3 DNA: TGTGCCAGCAGCTCGAGAGACAGCCCCCTAGGCCTGAACACTGAAGCTTTCTTT

J gene: TRBJ1-4
V gene: TRBV30
clone size: once
D gene: TRBD1
CDR3 protein: CAWRPSWDRRNEKLFF
CDR3 DNA: TGTGCCTGGAGGCCTAGTTGGGACAGGAGAAATGAAAAACTGTTTTTT

J gene: TRBJ1-4
V gene: TRBV19
clone size: .
D gene: .
CDR3 protein: CASSPHLGTNEKLFF
CDR3 DNA: TGTGCCAGTAGTCCCCATTTGGGCACTAATGAAAAACTGTTTTTT

J gene: TRBJ1-1
V gene: TRBV5-1
clone size: .
D gene: .
CDR3 protein: CASSPKSGTGGTLGTEAFF
CDR3 DNA: TGCGCCAGCAGCCCTAAGTCCGGGACGGGGGGGACTCTGGGGACTGAAGCTTTCTTT

J gene: TRBJ2-7
V gene: TRBV4-1
clone size: .
D gene: TRBD1
CDR3 protein: CASSQGAGGRWEQYF
CDR3 DNA: TGCGCCAGCAGCCAAGGTGCAGGGGGCCGGTGGGAGCAGTACTTC

J gene: TRBJ2-7
V gene: TRBV2
clone size: .
D gene: TRBD2
CDR3 protein: CASRELAGVPMGEQYF
CDR3 DNA: TGTGCCAGCAGAGAACTAGCGGGGGTTCCTATGGGGGAGCAGTACTTC

J gene: TRBJ2-7
V gene: TRBV7-9
clone size: .
D gene: .
CDR3 protein: CASSSIGPVREQYF
CDR3 DNA: TGTGCCAGCAGCTCAATTGGGCCAGTGAGAGAGCAGTACTTC

J gene: TRBJ2-1
V gene: TRBV6-6
clone size: .
D gene: .
CDR3 protein: CASSPDFFQLF
CDR3 DNA: TGTGCCAGCAGCCCGGACTTTTTTCAGCTCTTC

J gene: TRBJ2-5
V gene: TRBV6-1
clone size: .
D gene: TRBD2
CDR3 protein: CASSALAGGQETQYF
CDR3 DNA: TGTGCCAGCAGTGCACTAGCGGGGGGTCAAGAGACCCAGTACTTC

J gene: TRBJ1-1
V gene: TRBV13
clone size: .
D gene: .
CDR3 protein: CASSRYVNTEAFF
CDR3 DNA: TGTGCCAGCAGCCGCTACGTGAACACTGAAGCTTTCTTT

J gene: TRBJ2-2
V gene: TRBV28
clone size: .
D gene: TRBD1
CDR3 protein: CASSPGTGGAKGELFF
CDR3 DNA: TGTGCCAGCAGTCCCGGGACAGGGGGCGCGAAGGGGGAGCTGTTTTTT

J gene: TRBJ1-4
V gene: TRBV28
clone size: .
D gene: .
CDR3 protein: CASSPTVINEKLFF
CDR3 DNA: TGTGCCAGCAGTCCGACAGTAATTAATGAAAAACTGTTTTTT

J gene: TRBJ1-2
V gene: TRBV5-1
clone size: .
D gene: .
CDR3 protein: CASSWGHGYTF
CDR3 DNA: TGCGCCAGCAGCTGGGGCCATGGCTACACCTTC

J gene: TRBJ1-2
V gene: TRBV25-1
clone size: .
D gene: .
CDR3 protein: CASSELDPEVSYGYTF
CDR3 DNA: TGTGCCAGCAGTGAGTTAGACCCCGAGGTTTCCTATGGCTACACCTTC

J gene: TRBJ1-1
V gene: TRBV27
clone size: .
D gene: .
CDR3 protein: CASSRGHPAEAFF
CDR3 DNA: TGTGCCAGCAGTAGGGGACATCCGGCTGAAGCTTTCTTT

J gene: TRBJ2-5
V gene: TRBV6-5
clone size: .
D gene: .
CDR3 protein: CASSYSGDQETQYF
CDR3 DNA: TGTGCCAGCAGTTACTCCGGGGACCAAGAGACCCAGTACTTC

J gene: TRBJ1-1
V gene: TRBV5-4
clone size: .
D gene: TRBD1
CDR3 protein: CATTGPWSTEAFF
CDR3 DNA: TGTGCCACGACAGGGCCCTGGAGCACTGAAGCTTTCTTT

J gene: TRBJ2-7
V gene: TRBV7-9
clone size: few
D gene: TRBD2
CDR3 protein: CASSSTSSGGFVYEQYF
CDR3 DNA: TGTGCCAGCAGCAGCACCTCTAGCGGGGGCTTTGTCTACGAGCAGTACTTC

J gene: TRBJ2-3
V gene: TRBV18
clone size: .
D gene: TRBD1
CDR3 protein: CASSPMAGQGAPDTQYF
CDR3 DNA: TGTGCCAGCTCACCGATGGCCGGGCAGGGGGCTCCAGATACGCAGTATTTT

J gene: TRBJ1-1
V gene: TRBV10-1
clone size: few
D gene: .
CDR3 protein: CASSPLGEGTEAFF
CDR3 DNA: TGCGCCAGCAGCCCTCTCGGGGAGGGCACTGAAGCTTTCTTT

J gene: TRBJ1-2
V gene: TRBV5-1
clone size: .
D gene: .
CDR3 protein: CASSPEGGQVYGYTF
CDR3 DNA: TGCGCCAGCAGCCCGGAGGGGGGGCAAGTCTATGGCTACACCTTC

J gene: TRBJ1-5
V gene: TRBV15
clone size: .
D gene: TRBD1
CDR3 protein: CATSGWTGGEGDQPQHF
CDR3 DNA: TGTGCCACCAGCGGGTGGACAGGGGGGGAGGGAGATCAGCCCCAGCATTTT

J gene: TRBJ1-1
V gene: TRBV27
clone size: .
D gene: TRBD1
CDR3 protein: CASSRRQGYTEAFF
CDR3 DNA: TGTGCCAGCAGTAGAAGACAGGGTTACACTGAAGCTTTCTTT

J gene: TRBJ1-5
V gene: TRBV21-1
clone size: .
D gene: .
CDR3 protein: CASIVGLQGVGNQPQHF
CDR3 DNA: TGTGCCAGCATCGTCGGGTTACAGGGGGTTGGCAATCAGCCCCAGCATTTT

J gene: TRBJ1-5
V gene: TRBV19
clone size: .
D gene: .
CDR3 protein: CASSTTTGIQPQHF
CDR3 DNA: TGTGCCAGTAGCACCACCACCGGGATTCAGCCCCAGCATTTT

J gene: TRBJ1-2
V gene: TRBV30
clone size: once
D gene: TRBD1
CDR3 protein: CAWSLDPPTGGGHGYTF
CDR3 DNA: TGTGCCTGGAGCCTAGACCCTCCGACAGGGGGCGGTCATGGCTACACCTTC

J gene: TRBJ2-5
V gene: TRBV7-2
clone size: .
D gene: TRBD2
CDR3 protein: CASSPWTSGGPETQYF
CDR3 DNA: TGTGCCAGCAGCCCGTGGACTAGCGGGGGCCCAGAGACCCAGTACTTC

J gene: TRBJ2-7
V gene: TRBV13
clone size: .
D gene: TRBD1
CDR3 protein: CASNGPGTGNIYEQYF
CDR3 DNA: TGTGCCAGCAACGGCCCTGGGACAGGGAATATTTACGAGCAGTACTTC

J gene: TRBJ2-3
V gene: TRBV6-1
clone size: .
D gene: TRBD2
CDR3 protein: CASSEELAGSDTQYF
CDR3 DNA: TGTGCCAGCAGTGAAGAGCTAGCGGGGTCAGATACGCAGTATTTT

J gene: TRBJ2-7
V gene: TRBV5-4
clone size: .
D gene: .
CDR3 protein: CASSQGETNEQYF
CDR3 DNA: TGTGCCAGCAGCCAAGGGGAAACGAACGAGCAGTACTTC

J gene: TRBJ2-7
V gene: TRBV5-4
clone size: .
D gene: .
CDR3 protein: CASSGGYEQYF
CDR3 DNA: TGTGCCAGCAGCGGCGGCTACGAGCAGTACTTC